The source of this T cell receptor beta chain is a study of Ad26.COV2.S vaccination and SARS-CoV-2 variants. Treatment given: roughly 19 received Ad26.COV2.S at low or high dose, single or two shots; about 5 received placebo; per-sample allocation not given. Sampling happened 63 days after the first vaccine or placebo injection. An adult of 18-55 years in Boston served as donor. Germline CDR1 and CDR2: LGHNA and YNFKEQ. CDR3 length equals 16 residues. V lost 0 bases to trimming and J lost 7 bases, with 13 bases between them. Only in-frame clones appear in the TCRdb table, and some are missing; sequencing was by immunoSEQ multiplex PCR. The sample lists approximately 350,000 clones; about four fifths were seen once.

This chain joins TRBV4-2 and TRBJ1-6; unclear D gene. This TCR was recovered from a person between 18 and 65 years old who received the Ad26.COV2.S COVID-19 vaccine or a placebo. The specimen was peripheral blood, collected in a trial of Ad26.COV2.S vaccine versus placebo. CDR3 coding DNA: TGTGCCAGCAGCCAAGATCCCCAGTACTCAAATTCACCCCTCCACTTT. This translates into CASSQDPQYSNSPLHF.